This TCR beta chain comes out of a study of T cell responses to AZD1222 COVID-19 vaccine. This clone was seen just once. Method: immunoSEQ multiplex PCR; TCRdb's copy keeps in-frame clones and lacks some. The sample lists more than 90,000 clones; just over 85% were seen once. Trimming took off 3 bases at V and 5 bases at J, with 19 bases between the two ends. CDR3 size: 16 residues. Germline V gene lookup returns CDR1 LNHDA and CDR2 SQIVND (reference sequence). This chain links TRBV19 with TRBJ1-1; D call uncertain. The TCR comes from an adult who received the AZD1222 COVID-19 vaccine. Specimen: peripheral blood, collected 28 days after the second AZD1222 dose. This chain's CDR3 is CASSIGLARRWTEAFF. The CDR3, as DNA: TGTGCCAGTAGTATTGGGTTGGCGAGAAGGTGGACTGAAGCTTTCTTT.